Listed below are T cell receptor beta chains from one sample, sequenced in a study of OX40 agonist ivuxolimab in advanced cancers. Sequencing used immunoSEQ multiplex PCR; TCRdb keeps in-frame clones, though not all of them. The sample contains 67,000 or so clones, 88% of which appear only once. Sequencing used CD4+ or CD8+ T cells sorted from blood, obtained in a trial of the OX40 agonist ivuxolimab. These receptor sequences come from an adult with an advanced solid tumor such as melanoma, head and neck, liver or kidney cancer. CDR3s include the opening cysteine and the closing phenylalanine or tryptophan. A D gene is named only where the DNA matches it firmly. Only part of the rows carry a size: once, few, many, or a class if the clone is expanded.

TGTGCCAGTAGAAGCACAGGGGGGGGCACTGAAGCTTTCTTT	CASRSTGGGTEAFF	TRBV19	TRBJ1-1	NA	TRBD1
TGCGCCAGCAGACCCCAGGAGGGGTGGGAGCCCCAGCATTTT	CASRPQEGWEPQHF	TRBV5-1	TRBJ1-5	NA	NA
TGCGCCAGCAGCTCTGACCAGGTGACAGGGTCACCCCTCCACTTT	CASSSDQVTGSPLHF	TRBV5-1	TRBJ1-6	few	TRBD1
TGTGCCAGCAGCCGAGTTGACTCAGCCAAAAACATTCAGTACTTC	CASSRVDSAKNIQYF	TRBV5-4	TRBJ2-4	NA	NA
TGCGCCAGCAGCTTTATAACTATGGGGTGGAGCTCCTACGAGCAGTACTTC	CASSFITMGWSSYEQYF	TRBV5-1	TRBJ2-7	once	NA
TGTGCTAGCAGCACCGGACTAGCGGTCACAGATACGCAGTATTTT	CASSTGLAVTDTQYF	TRBV7-7	TRBJ2-3	NA	TRBD2
TGTGCCAGCAATTTCCGGGATCAAGGGTCCGGGGAGCTGTTTTTT	CASNFRDQGSGELFF	TRBV6-6	TRBJ2-2	NA	NA
TGCGCCAGCAGTGAGTCATCACAGGGGAAGGTAAACAATGAGCAGTTCTTC	CASSESSQGKVNNEQFF	TRBV10-1	TRBJ2-1	NA	TRBD1
TGTGCCAGCAGCCCCCTTGGGGCCAACGTCCTGACTTTC	CASSPLGANVLTF	TRBV7-2	TRBJ2-6	NA	NA
TGTGCCAGCTCACCCCGTCAGAGGCAGTCTAGCACAGATACGCAGTATTTT	CASSPRQRQSSTDTQYF	TRBV18	TRBJ2-3	once	NA
TGTGCCAGCAGTGTTAGCGGGAGTGTAGATACGCAGTATTTT	CASSVSGSVDTQYF	TRBV25-1	TRBJ2-3	NA	TRBD2
TGTGCCAGCAGCGAGGGGGGCTACGAGCAGTACTTC	CASSEGGYEQYF	TRBV11-2	TRBJ2-7	once	NA
TGTGCCACCAGCAGAGTCTCCGGCGGTGCGAATGAGCAGTTCTTC	CATSRVSGGANEQFF	TRBV15	TRBJ2-1	NA	NA
TGTGCCAGCAGCTTGGAGGGGCTTTACCAAGAGACCCAGTACTTC	CASSLEGLYQETQYF	TRBV5-4	TRBJ2-5	NA	NA
TGTGCCAGTAGTACCAGTGGGGGGCCTGGAAACACCATATATTTT	CASSTSGGPGNTIYF	TRBV19	TRBJ1-3	NA	NA
TGCAGTGCTAGAGTCCGCACCCAGTACTTC	CSARVRTQYF	TRBV20-1	TRBJ2-5	once	NA
TGCGCCAGCAGCTTGGCGGCAGGCGACCTTTGGGTCTACGAGCAGTACTTC	CASSLAAGDLWVYEQYF	TRBV5-1	TRBJ2-7	NA	NA
TGTGCCAGCAGCCCCTTAGGCAGGGGCGAATCCTATGGCTACACCTTC	CASSPLGRGESYGYTF	TRBV28	TRBJ1-2	once	NA
TGCAGCGCTCGAGAATCCGGGGAGCTGTTTTTT	CSARESGELFF	TRBV29-1	TRBJ2-2	NA	NA
TGTGCCAGCAGCGGGAGAGCGGGGGGGCGAGCAAATGAGCAGTTCTTC	CASSGRAGGRANEQFF	TRBV9	TRBJ2-1	NA	TRBD2
TGTGCCAGCCAGAGGGGCTCTAATGAAAAACTGTTTTTT	CASQRGSNEKLFF	TRBV2	TRBJ1-4	NA	NA
TGTGCCAGCAGCCGATCAAGGAGCTCTGGGGCCAACGTCCTGACTTTC	CASSRSRSSGANVLTF	TRBV14	TRBJ2-6	NA	NA
TGTGCCAGCAGCTCATACACAGGGTGGGTGCAGTTCTTC	CASSSYTGWVQFF	TRBV7-3	TRBJ2-1	NA	NA
TGTGCCAGCAGCAAGGGGATTGGCAATCAGCCCCAGCATTTT	CASSKGIGNQPQHF	TRBV6-5	TRBJ1-5	NA	NA
TGTGCCAGTAGTAGACGACAAGACGCGAACACCGGGGAGCTGTTTTTT	CASSRRQDANTGELFF	TRBV19	TRBJ2-2	NA	NA
TGTGCCAGCAGTCGGAGACTCCCCTCCACCCACACACAAGAGACCCAGTACTTC	CASSRRLPSTHTQETQYF	TRBV7-2	TRBJ2-5	NA	NA
TGTGCCAGCAGTCGGCCGGGGAGGGTGGTCTACGAGCAGTACTTC	CASSRPGRVVYEQYF	TRBV6-1	TRBJ2-7	NA	TRBD2
TGTGCCAGCAGCTTAGAAGCCGGGAACACTGAAGCTTTCTTT	CASSLEAGNTEAFF	TRBV7-2	TRBJ1-1	NA	NA
TGTGCAAGTCGCTTAGAAGGACCGCTCAATCAGCCCCAGCATTTT	CASRLEGPLNQPQHF	TRBV12-2	TRBJ1-5	NA	NA
TGCGCCAGCAGCCTAGGGGTAAATGAAAACACCATATATTTT	CASSLGVNENTIYF	TRBV4-1	TRBJ1-3	NA	NA
TGTGCCAGCAGTCCCTCCCGCGATAGCGGGAGGGCCGGGCAGCAGTATTTT	CASSPSRDSGRAGQQYF	TRBV27	TRBJ2-3	NA	TRBD2
TGCGCCAGCAGCCAAGGACCCTTCGTAAGGGCAGGGACGGGGAGTGAGCAGTTCTTC	CASSQGPFVRAGTGSEQFF	TRBV4-1	TRBJ2-1	once	NA
TGTGCCAGCAGCTCCGCCCCCACCGAGACCTACGAGCAGTACTTC	CASSSAPTETYEQYF	TRBV11-2	TRBJ2-7	NA	NA
TGTGCCAGCATGGGCGGGACAGGGTTGGAAAAACTGTTTTTT	CASMGGTGLEKLFF	TRBV5-5	TRBJ1-4	NA	TRBD1
TGTGCCAGCAGTCGGGACCCCAACACCGGGGAGCTGTTTTTT	CASSRDPNTGELFF	TRBV7-2	TRBJ2-2	NA	NA
TGTGCCAGCAGCTTACAAGCGGGGGGGGGCACAGATACGCAGTATTTT	CASSLQAGGGTDTQYF	TRBV7-2	TRBJ2-3	NA	TRBD2
TGTGCCAGAAGCGACGTACGGACAGACTACGAGCAGTACTTC	CARSDVRTDYEQYF	TRBV5-3	TRBJ2-7	NA	NA
TGTGCCAGCAGTTGGGGGCTTAATCAGCCCCAGCATTTT	CASSWGLNQPQHF	TRBV28	TRBJ1-5	NA	NA
TGTGCCAGCAGTTTACTCGGTGGAGCGGGGGGCTACACCTTC	CASSLLGGAGGYTF	TRBV28	TRBJ1-2	NA	NA
TGTGCCAGCAGCGTAAAGGACCCCGAAAAACTGTTTTTT	CASSVKDPEKLFF	TRBV11-2	TRBJ1-4	NA	NA
TGTGCCATCGGCGAGTACAATGAGCAGTTCTTC	CAIGEYNEQFF	TRBV10-3	TRBJ2-1	NA	NA
TGTGCCAGCAGTTTATCCCGGGGGACGACAGTTTCCTACAATGAGCAGTTCTTC	CASSLSRGTTVSYNEQFF	TRBV27	TRBJ2-1	NA	NA
TGTGCCAGCAGCTCCCCTAGAGGCGGGAGTTTCGCCGGGGAGCTGTTTTTT	CASSSPRGGSFAGELFF	TRBV5-4	TRBJ2-2	NA	TRBD2
TGTGCCAGCAGCCTCAGCGGGGGGGCCCCAGAGACCCAGTACTTC	CASSLSGGAPETQYF	TRBV7-2	TRBJ2-5	NA	TRBD2
TGTGCCAGCAGCCGAGAAGCGAGCACAGATATGGGTGGCTACACCTTC	CASSREASTDMGGYTF	TRBV7-2	TRBJ1-2	NA	NA
TGTGCCAGTAGTGTTTGGAGAGATCAGCCCCAGCATTTT	CASSVWRDQPQHF	TRBV19	TRBJ1-5	once	NA
TGCGCCAGCAGCTTGGGAGTCGGGACAGGGGGTGAAAAACTGTTTTTT	CASSLGVGTGGEKLFF	TRBV5-1	TRBJ1-4	NA	TRBD1
TGTGCCAGCAGGGGTTCAGGGGCCCATGGCTACACCTTC	CASRGSGAHGYTF	TRBV27	TRBJ1-2	NA	NA
TGTGCCAGCAGTGAGAGTGCTTTATCGGAGACCCAGTACTTC	CASSESALSETQYF	TRBV2	TRBJ2-5	NA	NA
TGTGCCAGCAGTAATTCCCGGGACAGGGTTCGCGAGCAGTACTTC	CASSNSRDRVREQYF	TRBV6-4	TRBJ2-7	NA	TRBD1